Listed below are T cell receptor beta chains from one sample, sequenced in a study of neurological immune-mediated disorders. TCRdb ran MiXCR on the 5' RACE reads and lists one entry per CDR3 protein. The table has more than 45,000 distinct CDR3 sequences, 11% seen once. The sequenced material came from PBMCs. These receptors came from a man between 60 and 70 years old in good health. Both conserved end residues are part of each CDR3. Fields, in order: clone size, V gene, J gene, D gene, CDR3 DNA, CDR3 protein. The D gene is left open where the match is weak. The size field is filled for only some rows; it gives once, few, many or a size class.

clone size: many
V gene: TRBV6-5
J gene: TRBJ2-1
D gene: -
CDR3 DNA: TGTGCCAGCAGTTACGGGCAGTACAATGAGCAGTTCTTC
CDR3 protein: CASSYGQYNEQFF

clone size: many
V gene: TRBV20-1
J gene: TRBJ2-7
D gene: -
CDR3 DNA: TGCAGTGCTCTGGTGCCATCCTACGAGCAGTACTTC
CDR3 protein: CSALVPSYEQYF

clone size: many
V gene: TRBV10-3
J gene: TRBJ2-2
D gene: TRBD1
CDR3 DNA: TGTGCCATCAGTGAGACAGGGGACGGGGAGCTGTTTTTT
CDR3 protein: CAISETGDGELFF

clone size: few
V gene: TRBV20-1
J gene: TRBJ2-5
D gene: TRBD2
CDR3 DNA: TGCAGTGCTAGAGATTTCGGGCTAGCGGGGGAGGAGACCCAGTACTTC
CDR3 protein: CSARDFGLAGEETQYF

clone size: many
V gene: TRBV15
J gene: TRBJ1-6
D gene: TRBD1
CDR3 DNA: TGTGCCACCAGCGCCCAGGGGGCCCCCAATTCACCCCTCCACTTT
CDR3 protein: CATSAQGAPNSPLHF

clone size: many
V gene: TRBV7-8
J gene: TRBJ1-1
D gene: -
CDR3 DNA: TGTGCCAGCAGCTTACTGGCAGGGACGGTCGTAAGCACTGAAGCTTTCTTT
CDR3 protein: CASSLLAGTVVSTEAFF

clone size: many
V gene: TRBV25-1
J gene: TRBJ2-1
D gene: -
CDR3 DNA: TGTGCCAGCAGTCAGGTCGAGAGCTCCTACAATGAGCAGTTCTTC
CDR3 protein: CASSQVESSYNEQFF

clone size: many
V gene: TRBV11-2
J gene: TRBJ2-7
D gene: -
CDR3 DNA: TGTGCCAGCAGCTTAGGAGGGATGGAACACTACGAGCAGTACTTC
CDR3 protein: CASSLGGMEHYEQYF

clone size: once
V gene: TRBV29-1
J gene: TRBJ1-2
D gene: TRBD1
CDR3 DNA: TGCAGCGTTTTCGGACAGGGGAATGGCTACACCTTC
CDR3 protein: CSVFGQGNGYTF

clone size: many
V gene: TRBV20-1
J gene: TRBJ1-6
D gene: TRBD1
CDR3 DNA: TGCAGTGCTACGGACAGGGCAGCAAATAATTCACCCCTCCACTTT
CDR3 protein: CSATDRAANNSPLHF

clone size: many
V gene: TRBV29-1
J gene: TRBJ1-2
D gene: -
CDR3 DNA: TGCAGCGTGCCCCTAGGGCAGGGCTATGGCTACACCTTC
CDR3 protein: CSVPLGQGYGYTF

clone size: many
V gene: TRBV12-3/TRBV12-4
J gene: TRBJ2-7
D gene: -
CDR3 DNA: TGTGCCAGCAACAGGGCTGGCTACGAGCAGTACTTC
CDR3 protein: CASNRAGYEQYF

clone size: many
V gene: TRBV20-1
J gene: TRBJ2-1
D gene: TRBD2
CDR3 DNA: TGCAGTGCTAGACCGCCTCCGGGGGGGCTGAGCTCCTACAATGAGCAGTTCTTC
CDR3 protein: CSARPPPGGLSSYNEQFF

clone size: many
V gene: TRBV6-5
J gene: TRBJ1-2
D gene: -
CDR3 DNA: TGTGCCAGCAGGATTGGACAATCTGGCTACACCTTC
CDR3 protein: CASRIGQSGYTF

clone size: many
V gene: TRBV15
J gene: TRBJ1-6
D gene: TRBD1
CDR3 DNA: TGTGCCACCAGCGGCGGACAGGGATATAATTCACCCCTCCACTTT
CDR3 protein: CATSGGQGYNSPLHF

clone size: medium-sized
V gene: TRBV7-2
J gene: TRBJ2-1
D gene: -
CDR3 DNA: TGTGCCAGCAGCCTGACGGTTTACAATGAGCAGTTCTTC
CDR3 protein: CASSLTVYNEQFF

clone size: -
V gene: TRBV29-1
J gene: TRBJ2-6
D gene: -
CDR3 DNA: TGCAGCGCCGAGTGTGGTGCCTCTGGGGCCAACGTCCTGACTTTC
CDR3 protein: CSAECGASGANVLTF

clone size: many
V gene: TRBV28
J gene: TRBJ1-6
D gene: -
CDR3 DNA: TGTGCCAGCAGTTCAGCTGTGAAGGATTCACCCCTCCACTTT
CDR3 protein: CASSSAVKDSPLHF

clone size: few
V gene: TRBV21-1
J gene: TRBJ2-5
D gene: -
CDR3 DNA: TGTGCCAGCAGCCGGGACAGACAAGAGACCCAGTACTTC
CDR3 protein: CASSRDRQETQYF

clone size: -
V gene: TRBV5-6
J gene: TRBJ1-1
D gene: -
CDR3 DNA: TGTGTCAGCAGTCGGGACGGGGTCGCTGAAGCTTTCTTT
CDR3 protein: CVSSRDGVAEAFF

clone size: many
V gene: TRBV20-1
J gene: TRBJ2-7
D gene: -
CDR3 DNA: TGCAGTGCTAGAAACCCAGGACTGGGGGCCTACGAGCAGTACTTC
CDR3 protein: CSARNPGLGAYEQYF

clone size: few
V gene: TRBV25-1
J gene: TRBJ2-1
D gene: -
CDR3 DNA: TGTGCCAGCAGTGAGCAACGACTAGTAGGCGATGAGCAGTTCTTC
CDR3 protein: CASSEQRLVGDEQFF

clone size: many
V gene: TRBV7-2
J gene: TRBJ2-1
D gene: TRBD2
CDR3 DNA: TGTGCCAGCAGCTCGCCGGGGGGGCGGTCTTCTATTGAGCAGTTCTTC
CDR3 protein: CASSSPGGRSSIEQFF

clone size: many
V gene: TRBV12-3/TRBV12-4
J gene: TRBJ2-4
D gene: -
CDR3 DNA: TGTGCCAGCAGGCTGGACACCGGTTATAACATTCAGTACTTC
CDR3 protein: CASRLDTGYNIQYF

clone size: many
V gene: TRBV20-1
J gene: TRBJ2-1
D gene: TRBD2
CDR3 DNA: TGCAGTGCTGACCGCTTAGCGGGGGTGGGGAATGAGCAGTTCTTC
CDR3 protein: CSADRLAGVGNEQFF

clone size: many
V gene: TRBV6-5
J gene: TRBJ1-2
D gene: TRBD1
CDR3 DNA: TGTGCCAGCAGTCAGTTGACAGGGGGGTACTATGGCTACACCTTC
CDR3 protein: CASSQLTGGYYGYTF

clone size: many
V gene: TRBV6-5
J gene: TRBJ1-1
D gene: -
CDR3 DNA: TGTGCCAGCAGTCTGACGGGACGGCCGATGAACACTGAAGCTTTCTTT
CDR3 protein: CASSLTGRPMNTEAFF

clone size: many
V gene: TRBV14
J gene: TRBJ2-6
D gene: -
CDR3 DNA: TGTGCCAGCAGCCATGGAGGGGCCAACGTCCTGACTTTC
CDR3 protein: CASSHGGANVLTF

clone size: many
V gene: TRBV28
J gene: TRBJ2-2
D gene: TRBD2
CDR3 DNA: TGTGCCAGCGGGACTAGCGGAAACACCGGGGAGCTGTTTTTT
CDR3 protein: CASGTSGNTGELFF

clone size: many
V gene: TRBV6-1
J gene: TRBJ2-7
D gene: -
CDR3 DNA: TGTGCCAGCAGGCAGGGAAGCTCCTACGAGCAGTACTTC
CDR3 protein: CASRQGSSYEQYF

clone size: many
V gene: TRBV5-4
J gene: TRBJ2-5
D gene: -
CDR3 DNA: TGTGCCAGCCGCGGAACCTACCAAGAGACCCAGTACTTC
CDR3 protein: CASRGTYQETQYF

clone size: many
V gene: TRBV6-5
J gene: TRBJ2-7
D gene: -
CDR3 DNA: TGTGCCAGCAGCTGGAGATTCCCCTCCTACGAGCAGTACTTC
CDR3 protein: CASSWRFPSYEQYF

clone size: -
V gene: TRBV7-6
J gene: TRBJ1-1
D gene: -
CDR3 DNA: TGTGCCAGCAGCTTAGGCAGGGCCACTGAAGCTTTCTTT
CDR3 protein: CASSLGRATEAFF

clone size: many
V gene: TRBV15
J gene: TRBJ1-1
D gene: -
CDR3 DNA: TGTGCCACCAGCGGAAGAAGGAGGGATCCTCCGGAAGGGGCTTTCTTT
CDR3 protein: CATSGRRRDPPEGAFF

clone size: many
V gene: TRBV5-6
J gene: TRBJ2-6
D gene: TRBD1
CDR3 DNA: TGTGCCAGCAGCTTTCGACAGGGGGTAGCCAACGTCCTGACTTTC
CDR3 protein: CASSFRQGVANVLTF

clone size: many
V gene: TRBV20-1
J gene: TRBJ2-3
D gene: TRBD2
CDR3 DNA: TGCAGTCCAGGAAGGGGACTAGTCGGCACAGATACGCAGTATTTT
CDR3 protein: CSPGRGLVGTDTQYF